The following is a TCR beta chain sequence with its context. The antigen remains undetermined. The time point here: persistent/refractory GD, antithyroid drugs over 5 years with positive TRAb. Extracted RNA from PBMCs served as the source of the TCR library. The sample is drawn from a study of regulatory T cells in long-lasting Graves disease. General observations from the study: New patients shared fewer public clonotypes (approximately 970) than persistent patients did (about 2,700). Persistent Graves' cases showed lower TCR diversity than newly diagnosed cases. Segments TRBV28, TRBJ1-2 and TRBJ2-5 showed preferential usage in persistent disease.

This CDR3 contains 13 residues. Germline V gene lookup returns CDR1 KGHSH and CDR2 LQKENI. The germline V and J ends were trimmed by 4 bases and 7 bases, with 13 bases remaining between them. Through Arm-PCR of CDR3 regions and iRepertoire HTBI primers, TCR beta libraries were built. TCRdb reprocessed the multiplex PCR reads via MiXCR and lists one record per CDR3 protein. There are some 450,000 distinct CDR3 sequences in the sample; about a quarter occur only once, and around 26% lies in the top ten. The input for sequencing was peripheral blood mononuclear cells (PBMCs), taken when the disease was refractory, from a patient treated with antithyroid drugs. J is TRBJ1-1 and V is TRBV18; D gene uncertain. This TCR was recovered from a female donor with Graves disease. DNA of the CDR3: TGTGCCAGCTCACTCCACAGTGGGATTGAAGCTTTCTTT. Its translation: CASSLHSGIEAFF.